Following are 20 T cell receptor beta chains from one sample sequenced in a study of cytomegalovirus exposure and HLA in healthy donors. Sequenced by immunoSEQ multiplex PCR; TCRdb stores in-frame clones only, minus some. This table holds around 350,000 clones, more than 80% found once. The sample was PBMCs. The receptors stem from a young woman in good health and CMV-seronegative.

The V and J genes are TRBV15 and TRBJ2-7, with D unresolved. Germline V gene lookup returns CDR1 LNHNV and CDR2 YYDKDF (reference sequence). The V end lost 2 bases, the J end lost 3 bases, and 8 bases lay between the germline ends. The CDR3 sequence is 13 residues long. The CDR3 here is CATSRSDIYEQYF. CDR3 DNA: TGTGCCACCAGCAGATCCGACATCTACGAGCAGTACTTC. Supplemented by reference TRBV15 and TRBJ2-7, the full variable domain reads DAMVIQNPRYQVTQFGKPVTLSCSQTLNHNVMYWYQQKSSQAPKLLFHYYDKDFNNEADTPDNFQSRRPNTSFCFLDIRSPGLGDTAMYLCATSRSDIYEQYFGPGTRLTVT.

This clone was seen a single time. The chain carries TRBV9 and TRBJ2-1; D is possibly TRBD2 (5 bases). This CDR3 spans 15 amino acids. V shed 4 bases and J shed 3 bases, with 14 bases lying between them. Germline values: CDR1 SGDLS, CDR2 YYNGEE. The CDR3 nucleotides read TGTGCCAGCAGCCCCCTTCCAGGAGGCTACAATGAGCAGTTCTTC. Its translation is CASSPLPGGYNEQFF.

V and J are TRBV9 and TRBJ1-1, with unresolved D. The CDR3 is 14 residues long. Trimming left V 3 bases short and J 1 base short, with 10 bases between. Germline V gene lookup returns CDR1 SGDLS and CDR2 YYNGEE. The CDR3 loop reads CASSAVLRNTEAFF. CDR3 in DNA: TGTGCCAGCAGCGCCGTATTGAGGAACACTGAAGCTTTCTTT.

This chain uses TRBV4-2 with TRBJ1-2; TRBD1 matches 11 bases. The CDR3 spans 15 residues. Trimming took 2 bases from V and 7 from J; bases not matched to a gene: 6. In germline, CDR1 is LGHNA, CDR2 YNFKEQ. This CDR3 reads CASSQSDRGRGGYTF. In DNA, the CDR3 is TGTGCCAGCAGCCAATCGGACAGGGGGCGCGGTGGCTACACCTTC.

The rearrangement joins TRBV27 to TRBJ2-5; D not certain. The CDR3 sequence is 15 residues long. With 6 bases removed from V and 0 bases from J, the gap between germline ends came to 14 bases. Per germline, CDR1 MNHEY and CDR2 SMNVEV (reference sequence). The CDR3 bases are TGTGCCAGCAGCCCGAAGCAGGTGTACCAAGAGACCCAGTACTTC. Protein product: CASSPKQVYQETQYF.

The rearrangement uses TRBV27 and TRBJ2-1, with D maybe TRBD2 (5 bases). The CDR3 has 14 amino acids. CDR1 and CDR2 (germline): MNHEY, SMNVEV (reference sequence). With 6 bases removed from V and 4 bases from J, the gap between germline ends came to 13 bases. The DNA for the CDR3 is TGTGCCAGCAGACGAGGAGGCGGATACAATGAGCAGTTCTTC. Translated: CASRRGGGYNEQFF.

The chain recombines TRBV5-8 with TRBJ2-1; the match to TRBD2 covers 12 bases. The CDR3 totals 14 residues. In germline, CDR1 is SGHTS, CDR2 YDEGEE. With V trimmed by 4 bases and J by 10 bases, 6 bases remained unmatched. CDR3 bases: TGTGCCAGCAGCGGGGGACTAGCGGGTGGAGAGCAGTTCTTC. This encodes CASSGGLAGGEQFF.

This chain links TRBV4-3 with TRBJ1-3; D is unresolved. Germline V gene data show CDR1 as LGHNA and CDR2 as YSLEER. This CDR3 spans 11 amino acids. V was pared by 1 base and J by 8 bases, with 3 bases between. CDR3 bases: TGCGCCAGCAGCCAAGGAGACACCATATATTTT. This encodes CASSQGDTIYF.

The chain uses TRBV7-9 and TRBJ2-1; 7 bases match TRBD2. V lost 1 base to trimming and J lost 2 bases; unmatched junction nucleotides: 5. CDR1 SEHNR and CDR2 FQNEAQ come from the germline V gene (reference sequence). The CDR3 runs to 16 residues. CDR3 coding DNA: TGTGCCAGCAGCTTAGTGTCTAGCGGCCCCTACAATGAGCAGTTCTTC. Amino acids: CASSLVSSGPYNEQFF.

V and J are TRBV4-1 and TRBJ2-7, with D tentatively TRBD1 (6 bases). The CDR3 spans 14 residues. Trimming shortened V by 5 bases and J by 3 bases, and 14 bases separated the two germline ends. The germline CDR1 and CDR2 sequences are MGHRA and YSYEKL. As DNA, the CDR3 is TGCGCCAGCAGCATAGACAGGACCAACTACGAGCAGTACTTC. Its translation is CASSIDRTNYEQYF.

The J gene is TRBJ2-7, the V gene TRBV6-1, with D tentatively TRBD2 (6 bases). CDR3 length: 13 amino acids. Per germline, CDR1 MNHNS and CDR2 SASEGT. The V gene lost 8 bases and the J gene lost 0 bases, with 11 bases spanning the gap. The CDR3 region is CASGAGSSYEQYF. The CDR3 DNA reads TGTGCCAGCGGGGCGGGAAGCTCCTACGAGCAGTACTTC.

This clone has a single count. Written as DNA, the CDR3 is TGTGCCAGCACCCTCGGAGGGGAGACCCAGTACTTC. Its translation is CASTLGGETQYF. This chain joins TRBV28 and TRBJ2-5; a possible D gene is TRBD2 (6 bases). CDR3 length: 12 residues. The ends were cut back, 7 bases at V and 5 bases at J, with 11 bases in the middle. Per the germline V gene, CDR1 is MDHEN and CDR2 is SYDVKM.

The chain is built from TRBV6-1 and TRBJ1-5, with a possible D match to TRBD1 (6 bases). The CDR3 is made up of 17 amino acids. Germline loops: CDR1 MNHNS, CDR2 SASEGT. Trimming left V 3 bases short and J 7 bases short, with 22 bases between. This chain's CDR3 is CASSDLRVQGRRQPQHF. CDR3 DNA sequence: TGTGCCAGCAGTGATTTACGGGTCCAGGGGCGGAGGCAGCCCCAGCATTTT.

The genes are TRBV25-1 and TRBJ2-1, with 8 bases aligning to TRBD2. The junction had 5 bases not matched to a gene; V was cut back by 2 bases and J by 2 bases. The germline gives CDR1 MGHDK, CDR2 SYGVNS. There are 16 residues in the CDR3. CDR3 nucleotide sequence: TGTGCCAGCAGTGAAGCGAGCGGGGGTACCTACAATGAGCAGTTCTTC. Translation gives CASSEASGGTYNEQFF.

This chain joins TRBV19 and TRBJ1-3; 7 bases agree with TRBD1. Trimming at V came to 5 bases and at J to 0 bases, leaving 4 bases not matched to a gene. The germline V gene has CDR1 LNHDA and CDR2 SQIVND (reference sequence). The CDR3 runs 15 residues. CDR3 region: CASSRRTGSGNTIYF. DNA of the CDR3: TGTGCCAGTAGTCGGAGGACAGGCTCTGGAAACACCATATATTTT.

V usage is TRBV5-1 and J usage is TRBJ2-5; unclear D gene. Germline assignment: CDR1 SGHRS and CDR2 YFSETQ. The CDR3 runs to 14 residues. V lost 4 bases to trimming and J lost 4 bases, with 14 bases between them. The CDR3 region is CASSPSDPGETQYF. CDR3 coding DNA: TGCGCCAGCAGCCCATCGGATCCGGGAGAGACCCAGTACTTC. The complete variable domain, with remaining parts taken from reference TRBV5-1 and TRBJ2-5, reads KAGVTQTPRYLIKTRGQQVTLSCSPISGHRSVSWYQQTPGQGLQFLFEYFSETQRNKGNFPGRFSGRQFSNSRSEMNVSTLELGDSALYLCASSPSDPGETQYFGPGTRLLVL.

The chain carries TRBV19 and TRBJ2-4; 13 nucleotides agree with TRBD2. There are 17 residues in the CDR3. Germline V gives CDR1 LNHDA, CDR2 SQIVND (reference sequence). J gave up 0 bases and V 3 bases, and 2 bases lay outside the gene matches. This CDR3 is CASSIRLAGGAKNIQYF. CDR3 DNA sequence: TGTGCCAGTAGTATCCGACTAGCGGGAGGAGCCAAAAACATTCAGTACTTC.

The CDR3 DNA sequence: TGTGCCATCAGTGAGTCAGCGGGGCAGGACAATGAGCAGTTCTTC. It translates to CAISESAGQDNEQFF. The gene calls are TRBV10-3 and TRBJ2-1; 7 bases match TRBD2. Looked up from germline, CDR1 is ENHRY and CDR2 is SYGVKD. This CDR3 region has 15 residues. V shed 0 bases, J shed 5 bases, and the junction held 4 bases outside the gene matches.

The chain couples TRBV19 to TRBJ1-5, with TRBD1 as a possible D gene (6 bases). The CDR3 is made up of 16 amino acids. Germline CDR1 is LNHDA and CDR2 is SQIVND (reference sequence). V lost 6 bases, J lost 6 bases, and 21 bases lay in between. CDR3 loop: CASSFPSPGTFQPQHF. CDR3 DNA sequence: TGTGCCAGTAGCTTCCCCTCACCCGGGACATTTCAGCCCCAGCATTTT.

This clone was observed once. The chain joins TRBV5-6 to TRBJ1-5, with D perhaps matching TRBD1 (6 bases). Trimming removed 3 bases at V and 5 bases at J, with 12 bases between. Germline CDR1 is SGHDT and CDR2 is YYEEEE. There are 14 residues in the CDR3. This chain's CDR3 is CASSYRAGHQPQHF. The CDR3 coding sequence is TGTGCCAGCAGCTACAGGGCCGGGCATCAGCCCCAGCATTTT.